This TCR beta chain is drawn from a study of control samples from healthy donors and cancer patients. Produced via immunoSEQ multiplex PCR; TCRdb's table is partial and in-frame only. The data hold approximately 50,000 clones, with 85% to 95% observed a single time. This CDR3 region has 16 residues. Germline V gene lookup returns CDR1 SGHVS and CDR2 FQNEAQ. V shed 5 bases and J shed 2 bases, with 17 bases lying between them. The sample consisted of blood. The chain has TRBV7-8 and TRBJ2-3; D assignment may be TRBD1 or TRBD2 (5 bases each). The TCR originated in a man aged 25 to 45 in good health. The CDR3 region is CASSANLQGVTDTQYF. The CDR3 DNA sequence: TGTGCCAGCAGCGCGAATCTTCAGGGAGTCACAGATACGCAGTATTTT.